This T cell receptor beta chain was identified in a study of blood T cell repertoires in COVID-19 (dated by TCRdb to 2020 to 2022). For the study in its entirety: The collaborator samples originated in the United States, Italy and Spain and spanned the acute and convalescent phases of COVID-19. HLA class I and class II types, where available, came from metadata supplied by the sample provider rather than from assay-based typing. The prospective study material was composed of cDNA or gDNA derived from T cells, B-cell-depleted T cells, or PBMCs. Deeply sampled blood TCRbeta repertoires from subjects exposed to, actively infected with, or recovered from COVID-19 were included in the dataset. The repertoires were released in a freely available public database meant as a resource for research on the immune response to SARS-CoV-2. Nearly every sample came with metadata listing a de-identified subject ID, COVID-19 status, age in years and sex. Samples came from the ongoing ImmuneRACE study (first 160 participants) plus 1,254 subjects from 6 global collaborators. The study at large found these results: The quantity of clinical and demographic metadata differed by source and by participant and was supplied without curation.

The immunoSEQ Assay, a bias-controlled multiplex PCR, was used to amplify TCRbeta CDR3 regions from genomic DNA. As for the authors' bioinformatics: The number of nucleated cells in each sample was estimated from the amplification of reference gene primers within the assay. Sequence reads were collapsed and filtered to measure the absolute abundance of every unique TCRbeta CDR3 rearrangement. For each sample, productive Simpson clonality was calculated as the square root of Simpson's diversity index across productive rearrangements. This is the immuneACCESS table as TCRdb keeps it, with only in-frame sequences that have V and J called. A part of the clones is gone; compared with another copy, unresolved V genes explain less than half, and the rest is unexplained. V, J and clone size are those of that table, while D and trimming were read from the DNA. In this sample the table shows 200,000 to 250,000 clones, more than 75% of which occur a single time. Under 4.5% of the sample goes to the ten largest clones.

This clone occurred a few times. What this receptor recognizes is not known. No much larger clonotype is one base removed from it; base qualities were not supplied. In the prospective study, participants were roughly 18 to 100 years old, resided in 24 geographic areas of the United States, and were enrolled through a virtual design. In the prospective study, cohorts were assigned on the basis of participant-reported clinical history obtained from a screening survey and a study questionnaire. In the prospective study, mobile phlebotomists collected whole blood, serum and a nasopharyngeal or oropharyngeal swab from each participant. Prospective study participants could optionally give additional blood draws and questionnaires over an approximately 2-month period. Before DNA extraction, prospective study blood samples were shipped either frozen or at room temperature. Including cysteine and phenylalanine, the CDR3 has 14 amino acids. The entry retains the CDR3 DNA only, 42 bases that are in frame from base 1. Trimming leaves V shorter by 7 bases and J shorter by 1 base, with the junction holding 6 bases beyond the gene matches. The germline V gene gives CDR1 as MNHEY and CDR2 as SVGAGI.

The source is a man aged 25-45 years with acute COVID-19. Sequencing was carried out using PBMCs or T cells enriched from blood (not recorded which). Recombination connected TRBV6-5 to TRBJ1-1, with TRBD1 identical over 7 junction bases. The CDR3 reads CASNRQGANTEAFF. Read as DNA, the sequence is TGTGCCAGCAACCGACAGGGAGCGAACACTGAAGCTTTCTTT.